Below, one T cell receptor (beta chain) is given with its context. Its specificity is not known. This sample was taken from a study of cytomegalovirus exposure and HLA in healthy donors. This CDR3 is 15 amino acids long. Per the germline V gene, CDR1 is SGHTA and CDR2 is FQGTGA. V was clipped by 5 bases and J by 4 bases; unmatched bases: 6. In the PCR, 60 Vbeta and 13 Jbeta primers were used. Assay: immunoSEQ multiplex PCR; the TCRdb copy retains only in-frame clones and omits some. The sample lists fewer than 150,000 clones, approximately 74% seen once, with under 14% in the top ten. Study-wide findings and caveats: A later analysis linked a missense DCLRE1C variant to TCR beta V- and J-gene trimming. Presence/absence analyses rested on an assumption that sequencing depth was roughly uniform across donors.

The V gene is TRBV7-3, the J gene TRBJ2-1; TRBD2 matches 9 bases. The sequencing input was PBMCs. The sequence came from a woman aged 45 to 65 in good health and CMV-seropositive. In DNA, the CDR3 is TGTGCCAGCAGCCCCGGACTAGCGAGATACAATGAGCAGTTCTTC. It specifies CASSPGLARYNEQFF.